This T cell receptor beta chain derives from a study of blood T cell repertoires in COVID-19. Here immunoSEQ multiplex PCR was the method, and the copy in TCRdb shows in-frame clones only, minus some. The table lists approximately 290,000 clones, around nine tenths of them singletons. V lost 3 bases, J lost 4 bases, and 16 bases lay in between. The CDR3 totals 16 residues. Germline V gene lookup returns CDR1 KGHSH and CDR2 LQKENI. Source material: peripheral blood. This TCR was recovered from a woman aged 60-75 years with acute or convalescent COVID-19. This rearrangement joins TRBV18 to TRBJ1-3; D is perhaps TRBD1 (5 bases). CDR3 sequence: CASSPLGGVSGNTIYF. The CDR3 bases are TGTGCCAGCTCACCCCTGGGAGGGGTGTCCGGAAACACCATATATTTT.